The 32 T cell receptor beta chains listed next were all sequenced from one sample in a study of cytomegalovirus exposure and HLA in healthy donors. The protocol was immunoSEQ multiplex PCR, while the TCRdb copy is restricted to in-frame clones and leaves out a portion. The table lists a few hundred thousand clones, roughly 90% of them singletons, with about 0.8% in the top ten. The material sequenced was PBMCs. These receptors all stem from a young woman in good health and CMV-seronegative.

This chain connects TRBV4-1 to TRBJ2-7; 16 bases map to TRBD2. V lost 3 bases, J lost 4 bases, and 0 bases stayed unmatched. Per germline, CDR1 MGHRA and CDR2 YSYEKL. The CDR3 is 15 amino acids. CDR3 coding DNA: TGCGCCAGCAGCCAGGGACTAGCGGGAGGGTACGAGCAGTACTTC. It specifies CASSQGLAGGYEQYF.

This chain links TRBV5-4 with TRBJ1-2, with 11 bases aligning to TRBD1. The CDR3 has 13 amino acids. CDR1 SGHNT and CDR2 YYREEE come from the germline V gene (reference sequence). V lost 4 bases, J lost 5 bases, and 1 base stayed unmatched. The DNA of the CDR3 is TGTGCCAGCAGCCGGGACAGGGGGTATGGCTACACCTTC. Its protein is CASSRDRGYGYTF.

The V gene is TRBV7-9, the J gene TRBJ2-1; 8 bases map to TRBD2. CDR3 length: 15 residues. In germline, CDR1 is SEHNR, CDR2 FQNEAQ (reference sequence). V lost 1 base and J lost 5; bases outside the gene matches: 4. The CDR3 protein is CASSLGLALNNEQFF. The CDR3 DNA reads as TGTGCCAGCAGCTTAGGACTAGCGCTTAACAATGAGCAGTTCTTC.

This rearrangement joins TRBV2 to TRBJ2-1, with D possibly TRBD1 on 5 matching bases. The V end lost 6 bases, the J end lost 7 bases, and 10 bases lay between the germline ends. CDR3 length: 12 residues. Germline V gene data show CDR1 as SNHLY and CDR2 as FYNNEI. The CDR3 bases are TGTGCCAGCAGGGCAGGGTTGAATGAGCAGTTCTTC. Translated: CASRAGLNEQFF.

The chain is built from TRBV6-5 and TRBJ2-1; possible D gene TRBD2, 5 bases. Germline assignment: CDR1 MNHEY and CDR2 SVGAGI. The CDR3 extends over 12 amino acids. The ends were cut back, 6 bases at V and 5 bases at J, with 8 bases in the middle. CDR3 sequence: CASRDYNNEQFF. The CDR3 region has the DNA TGTGCCAGCAGAGACTACAACAATGAGCAGTTCTTC.

The V gene is TRBV6-5, the J gene TRBJ2-7, with 8 bases fitting TRBD1. Germline trimming cut 6 bases from V and 5 bases from J; bases unmatched to any gene: 9. The CDR3 totals 14 residues. Per germline, CDR1 MNHEY and CDR2 SVGAGI. CDR3 protein: CASSLLTGAHEQYF. The CDR3 region has the DNA TGTGCCAGCAGCCTCCTGACAGGGGCCCACGAGCAGTACTTC.

The chain uses TRBV4-2 and TRBJ2-7; TRBD2 aligns across 14 bases. Germline lookup yields CDR1 LGHNA and CDR2 YNFKEQ. The V gene end was trimmed by 3 bases and the J gene end by 5 bases; junction bases not matched to a gene: 6. The CDR3 contains 16 residues. The CDR3 region is CASSQDPGLAGDEQYF. CDR3 nucleotide sequence: TGTGCCAGCAGCCAGGACCCGGGACTAGCGGGAGACGAGCAGTACTTC.

This clone appeared once. This chain's CDR3 is CAITETGASTEAFF. The CDR3, as DNA: TGTGCCATCACCGAGACAGGGGCGAGCACTGAAGCTTTCTTT. The chain carries TRBV10-3 and TRBJ1-1; 8 bases line up with TRBD1. CDR3 length: 14 residues. Per germline, CDR1 ENHRY and CDR2 SYGVKD. The ends lost 7 bases at V and 4 bases at J; junction bases unmatched: 8.

This chain connects TRBV18 to TRBJ2-5; D unresolved. This CDR3 spans 13 amino acids. Germline V gene data show CDR1 as KGHSH and CDR2 as LQKENI. With 3 bases removed from V and 2 bases from J, the gap between germline ends came to 7 bases. The CDR3 sequence is CASSPGQQETQYF. The DNA for the CDR3 is TGTGCCAGCTCACCGGGCCAGCAAGAGACCCAGTACTTC. The complete variable domain, with remaining parts taken from reference TRBV18 and TRBJ2-5, reads NAGVMQNPRHLVRRRGQEARLRCSPMKGHSHVYWYRQLPEEGLKFMVYLQKENIIDESGMPKERFSAEFPKEGPSILRIQQVVRGDSAAYFCASSPGQQETQYFGPGTRLLVL.

This clone was counted ten times or more. The gene calls are TRBV6-1 and TRBJ2-5; TRBD1 is a possible D gene (7 bases). The V gene lost 1 base and the J gene lost 1 base, with 10 bases spanning the gap. Germline-derived CDR1 and CDR2 are MNHNS and SASEGT. The length of the CDR3 is 15 residues. Written as DNA, the CDR3 is TGTGCCAGCAGTGAAGTCCAGGGGGGCCAAGAGACCCAGTACTTC. Encoded protein: CASSEVQGGQETQYF.

The CDR3: CASSLVSSGRAGAYEQFF. The DNA of the CDR3 is TGTGCCAGCAGCTTGGTATCTAGCGGGAGGGCCGGGGCCTATGAGCAGTTCTTC. The chain is built from TRBV5-4 and TRBJ2-1; 12 nucleotides line up with TRBD2. Germline V gene lookup returns CDR1 SGHNT and CDR2 YYREEE (reference sequence). The CDR3 length is 18 residues. The ends lost 0 bases at V and 8 bases at J; junction bases unmatched: 12.

The chain recombines TRBV19 with TRBJ1-5; D not resolved. Germline loops: CDR1 LNHDA, CDR2 SQIVND (reference sequence). V was pared by 6 bases and J by 0 bases, with 3 bases between. This CDR3 has 12 amino acids. CDR3 nucleotide sequence: TGTGCCAGTAGATATAGCAATCAGCCCCAGCATTTT. This translates into CASRYSNQPQHF. Supplemented by reference TRBV19 and TRBJ1-5, the full variable domain reads DGGITQSPKYLFRKEGQNVTLSCEQNLNHDAMYWYRQDPGQGLRLIYYSQIVNDFQKGDIAEGYSVSREKKESFPLTVTSAQKNPTAFYLCASRYSNQPQHFGDGTRLSIL.

CDR3: CAISAGTGGLYGYTF. CDR3 sequence (DNA): TGTGCCATCAGCGCCGGGACAGGGGGCCTCTATGGCTACACCTTC. The rearrangement joins TRBV10-3 to TRBJ1-2, with TRBD1 identical over 12 bases. Trimming at V came to 6 bases and at J to 4 bases, leaving 6 bases not matched to a gene. The CDR3 loop spans 15 amino acids. Germline lookup yields CDR1 ENHRY and CDR2 SYGVKD.

The CDR3 DNA reads as TGTGCCAGCAGCGATATAGCGGGAGGGAACAATGAGCAGTTCTTC. Protein product: CASSDIAGGNNEQFF. V and J are TRBV25-1 and TRBJ2-1; 11 bases fit TRBD2. This CDR3 spans 15 amino acids. Germline CDR1 reads MGHDK; CDR2 reads SYGVNS. V was pared by 6 bases and J by 5 bases, with 6 bases of the junction left unmatched.

This clone has more than one count but fewer than ten. The V and J genes are TRBV2 and TRBJ2-1; 10 bases align to TRBD1. From germline, CDR1 is SNHLY and CDR2 FYNNEI. With 6 bases clipped from V and 4 bases from J, the junction kept 15 bases outside the gene matches. The CDR3 is made up of 18 amino acids. The CDR3 loop reads CASSGPTGGSSGYNEQFF. The CDR3 bases are TGTGCCAGCAGCGGGCCGACAGGGGGCTCTAGCGGATACAATGAGCAGTTCTTC.

This chain links TRBV7-9 with TRBJ1-1; D might be TRBD1 (5 bases). This CDR3 contains 17 residues. Trimming cost V 1 base and J 1 base, with 16 bases left between them. Germline V gene sequence: CDR1 SEHNR, CDR2 FQNEAQ (reference sequence). The DNA of the CDR3 is TGTGCCAGCAGCTTAGACCGCGCTGACAGCCGGAACACTGAAGCTTTCTTT. Protein: CASSLDRADSRNTEAFF.

The J gene is TRBJ1-1, the V gene TRBV7-9, with D hard to call. The CDR3 length is 12 residues. The germline gives CDR1 SEHNR, CDR2 FQNEAQ (reference sequence). V was shortened by 10 bases and J by 4 bases, with 13 bases between the two germline ends. The CDR3 is CATDGGSTEAFF. CDR3 coding DNA: TGTGCCACGGACGGCGGGAGCACTGAAGCTTTCTTT.

The chain is built from TRBV28 and TRBJ1-3; no clear D. Trimming removed 6 bases at V and 4 bases at J, with 19 bases between. The CDR3 has 16 residues. CDR1 MDHEN and CDR2 SYDVKM come from the germline V gene. In DNA, the CDR3 is TGTGCCAGCAGCTCCCAGGAAGGCCGACGCGGAAACACCATATATTTT. This codes for CASSSQEGRRGNTIYF.

This clone has just one count. The chain is built from TRBV5-4 and TRBJ2-7; 9 bases agree with TRBD1. Germline V lookup: CDR1 SGHNT, CDR2 YYREEE (reference sequence). Trimming took 4 bases from V and 2 from J; bases not matched to a gene: 7. The CDR3 is 15 residues long. Here the CDR3 reads CASSPWTGVPYEQYF. The CDR3 DNA reads TGTGCCAGCAGCCCCTGGACAGGGGTCCCCTACGAGCAGTACTTC.

The V call is TRBV9, the J call TRBJ2-5; maybe TRBD1 (6 bases). Per germline, CDR1 SGDLS and CDR2 YYNGEE. CDR3 length equals 14 residues. V gave up 4 bases and J gave up 2 bases, with 12 bases separating them. In DNA form, the CDR3 reads TGTGCCAGCAGCTCAACAGGGTATCAAGAGACCCAGTACTTC. Its translation is CASSSTGYQETQYF.

The chain combines TRBV7-6 with TRBJ1-1, with D uncertain. The ends were cut back, 5 bases at V and 11 bases at J, with 21 bases in the middle. The germline CDR1 and CDR2 sequences are SGHVS and FNYEAQ. This CDR3 spans 14 amino acids. CDR3 sequence (DNA): TGTGCCAGCAGCCCCCTCGGGAGACCCCAAGGTGCTTTCTTT. Protein product: CASSPLGRPQGAFF.

The rearrangement joins TRBV19 to TRBJ1-5, with D possibly being TRBD1 (5 bases). Germline V gene lookup returns CDR1 LNHDA and CDR2 SQIVND (reference sequence). The CDR3 is made up of 14 amino acids. The V gene lost 5 bases and the J gene lost 0 bases, with 8 bases spanning the gap. CDR3 nucleotide sequence: TGTGCCAGTAGTCAGGGCGTTAGCAATCAGCCCCAGCATTTT. Amino acids: CASSQGVSNQPQHF.

This clone was detected only a few times. J is TRBJ2-7 and V is TRBV7-2, with 8 bases matching TRBD2. The V gene end was trimmed by 7 bases and the J gene end by 3 bases; junction bases not matched to a gene: 8. The CDR3 length is 14 residues. Germline-derived CDR1 and CDR2 are SGHTA and FQGNSA. Here the CDR3 reads CASTQRGISYEQYF. CDR3 in DNA: TGTGCCAGCACCCAGCGGGGGATAAGCTACGAGCAGTACTTC.

V gene TRBV5-1 combines with J gene TRBJ1-1, with D unclear. CDR3 length equals 13 residues. Germline loops: CDR1 SGHRS, CDR2 YFSETQ. V shed 1 base and J shed 1 base, with 5 bases lying between them. This CDR3 reads CASSLIGNTEAFF. In nucleotides, the CDR3 is TGCGCCAGCAGCTTGATCGGGAACACTGAAGCTTTCTTT.

This rearrangement joins TRBV4-2 to TRBJ2-3; D is possibly TRBD2 (6 bases). The CDR3 is made up of 13 amino acids. Trimming left V 3 bases short and J 2 bases short, with 6 bases between. Germline V CDR1 and CDR2: LGHNA, YNFKEQ. DNA of the CDR3: TGTGCCAGCAGCCAGGGACTCACAGATACGCAGTATTTT. This codes for CASSQGLTDTQYF.

The J gene is TRBJ2-7, the V gene TRBV18; D may be TRBD1 (6 bases). There are 15 residues in the CDR3. V shed 1 base and J shed 2 bases, with 12 bases lying between them. Germline V gives CDR1 KGHSH, CDR2 LQKENI. CDR3 region: CASSPLDRETYEQYF. As DNA, the CDR3 is TGTGCCAGCTCACCACTGGACAGAGAGACCTACGAGCAGTACTTC.

The chain has TRBV5-6 and TRBJ2-7, with D perhaps matching TRBD2 (6 bases). The germline V gene encodes CDR1 SGHDT and CDR2 YYEEEE. CDR3 size: 12 residues. V gave up 4 bases and J gave up 6 bases, with 11 bases separating them. In nucleotides, the CDR3 is TGTGCCAGCAGCGTCAATAGCGGCGAGCAGTACTTC. This codes for CASSVNSGEQYF.

In DNA, the CDR3 is TGTGCCAGTAGTAATCAACAGGGGATAGTTAGCAATCAGCCCCAGCATTTT. The encoded protein is CASSNQQGIVSNQPQHF. V usage is TRBV19 and J usage is TRBJ1-5; 7 positions agree with TRBD1. Germline trimming cut 4 bases from V and 0 bases from J; bases unmatched to any gene: 9. This CDR3 contains 17 residues. CDR1 and CDR2 (germline): LNHDA, SQIVND (reference sequence).

The chain has TRBV6-5 and TRBJ1-2; TRBD1 agrees at 7 bases. The CDR3 loop spans 15 amino acids. Germline loops: CDR1 MNHEY, CDR2 SVGAGI. The J segment lost 4 bases and the V segment lost 6 bases, leaving 11 bases of the junction unmatched. The CDR3 nucleotides read TGTGCCAGCAGCCGGGGGACAGCAACCCCCTATGGCTACACCTTC. This encodes CASSRGTATPYGYTF.

This rearrangement joins TRBV28 to TRBJ2-7, with 14 positions matching TRBD2. J gave up 3 bases and V 4 bases, and 5 bases lay outside the gene matches. The germline gives CDR1 MDHEN, CDR2 SYDVKM. This CDR3 region has 16 residues. The chain's CDR3 is CASSYGTSGGLYEQYF. CDR3 bases: TGTGCCAGCAGTTACGGGACTAGCGGGGGCCTCTACGAGCAGTACTTC.

This chain links TRBV28 with TRBJ2-7; D is uncertain. The CDR3 spans 16 residues. Germline CDR1 and CDR2: MDHEN and SYDVKM. Deletions cut 2 bases from V and 0 bases from J, with 14 bases between. CDR3 DNA: TGTGCCAGCAGTTTAGCTGACAACTTTGGCTCCTACGAGCAGTACTTC. This codes for CASSLADNFGSYEQYF.

CDR3 residues: CASSLAGGYPNEQYF. CDR3 bases: TGTGCCAGCAGTTTAGCAGGGGGCTATCCCAACGAGCAGTACTTC. The chain has TRBV28 and TRBJ2-7, with 8 bases that match TRBD1. The J segment lost 5 bases and the V segment lost 2 bases, leaving 8 bases of the junction unmatched. The CDR3 is 15 amino acids. Germline V gene data show CDR1 as MDHEN and CDR2 as SYDVKM. The whole variable domain, remainder taken from reference TRBV28 and TRBJ2-7, is DVKVTQSSRYLVKRTGEKVFLECVQDMDHENMFWYRQDPGLGLRLIYFSYDVKMKEKGDIPEGYSVSREKKERFSLILESASTNQTSMYLCASSLAGGYPNEQYFGPGTRLTVT.